This T cell receptor (beta chain) stems from a study of CD8 T cells in ankylosing spondylitis. Study observations and caveats: Significantly higher representation of disease-linked clones was reported for matched ankylosing spondylitis synovial fluid. One TCR beta motif, made up of seven to nine highly homologous variants, appeared characteristic of ankylosing spondylitis blood. Past studies reported some motif variants in reactive arthritis synovial fluid and blood.

This clonotype has a handful of counts. Its antigen remains unknown. Preparation of TCR beta libraries was done by quantitative 5'-RACE with molecular barcodes. TCRdb independently ran MiXCR on the 5' RACE reads; one entry per CDR3 protein. This table has a few hundred thousand distinct CDR3 sequences, under 20% appearing once. The V and J ends lost 4 bases and 3 bases, in that order; junction bases with no gene match: 5. Germline CDR1 is SGHTA and CDR2 is FQGTGA. The CDR3 consists of 16 residues. V is TRBV7-3 and J is TRBJ2-7; the match to TRBD2 covers 14 bases. Sequencing was performed on blood, either unsorted or a sorted T cell fraction (not recorded which). This sequence was found in a male donor with ankylosing spondylitis or in good health (not recorded which). CDR3 nucleotide sequence: TGTGCCAGCAGCTCGGGACTAGCGGGAGCCAACTACGAGCAGTACTTC. Protein: CASSSGLAGANYEQYF.